These 8 T cell receptor beta chains share one sample of origin, sequenced in a study of cytomegalovirus exposure and HLA in healthy donors. 13 Jbeta primers and 60 Vbeta primers were used for the PCR. TCRdb's table, derived via immunoSEQ multiplex PCR, lists solely in-frame clones and lacks some. Of about 120,000 clones listed, 70% to 80% are singletons. Sequenced: PBMCs. The receptor set was obtained from a woman aged 18-29 years in good health and CMV-seronegative.

In the case of this clone: Other DNA sequences of this sample code for an identical CDR3. V usage is TRBV5-6 and J usage is TRBJ1-2, with 7 bases lining up with TRBD1. This CDR3 is built from 14 residues. After removal of 0 bases from V and 8 bases from J, the junction contained 7 bases not matched to a gene. Per germline, CDR1 SGHDT and CDR2 YYEEEE. The DNA for the CDR3 is TGTGCCAGCAGCTTGGAAGCGACAGGGATCGGCTACACCTTC. It yields the protein CASSLEATGIGYTF.

The chain carries TRBV28 and TRBJ1-1, with 7 bases aligning to TRBD1. Germline V gene sequence: CDR1 MDHEN, CDR2 SYDVKM. The CDR3 extends over 14 amino acids. Germline trimming cut 4 bases from V and 1 base from J; bases unmatched to any gene: 3. The CDR3 DNA follows: TGTGCCAGCAGTTCGGGACAGAGGAACACTGAAGCTTTCTTT. It is translated as CASSSGQRNTEAFF.

The chain combines TRBV5-4 with TRBJ1-2, with 7 bases that match TRBD1. Germline trimming cut 6 bases from V and 0 bases from J; bases unmatched to any gene: 2. The CDR3 is 13 residues long. Germline CDR1 SGHNT, CDR2 YYREEE (reference sequence). CDR3 in amino acids: CASMGQTNYGYTF. DNA for the CDR3: TGTGCCAGCATGGGACAGACTAACTATGGCTACACCTTC. Complete variable domain (other parts from reference TRBV5-4 and TRBJ1-2): ETGVTQSPTHLIKTRGQQVTLRCSSQSGHNTVSWYQQALGQGPQFIFQYYREEENGRGNFPPRFSGLQFPNYSSELNVNALELDDSALYLCASMGQTNYGYTFGSGTRLTVV.

V is TRBV7-6 and J is TRBJ1-6, with a weak D call TRBD1 (6 bases). V was cut by 1 base and J by 10 bases, with 23 bases left in between. This CDR3 comprises 18 residues. Germline values: CDR1 SGHVS, CDR2 FNYEAQ. The chain's CDR3 is CASSLVPSLTGIRSPLHF. The DNA for the CDR3 is TGTGCCAGCAGCTTAGTCCCCAGTCTGACAGGTATCAGATCACCCCTCCACTTT. Variable domain in full (rest from reference TRBV7-6 and TRBJ1-6): GAGVSQSPRYKVTKRGQDVALRCDPISGHVSLYWYRQALGQGPEFLTYFNYEAQQDKSGLPNDRFSAERPEGSISTLTIQRTEQRDSAMYRCASSLVPSLTGIRSPLHFGNGTRLTVT.

This chain connects TRBV6-5 to TRBJ2-7, with D possibly TRBD2 on 5 matching bases. The germline CDR1 and CDR2 sequences are MNHEY and SVGAGI. The V end was cut by 0 bases, the J end by 3 bases, with 9 bases between. The length of the CDR3 is 14 residues. The CDR3, as DNA: TGTGCCAGCAGTTACTCGATCGGGGACTACGAGCAGTACTTC. It yields the protein CASSYSIGDYEQYF.

This chain connects TRBV19 to TRBJ1-2, with D perhaps TRBD1 (6 bases). V was trimmed by 5 bases and J by 2 bases, leaving 9 bases between them. Germline CDR1 is LNHDA and CDR2 is SQIVND (reference sequence). The CDR3 length is 13 residues. The CDR3 coding sequence is TGTGCCAGTAGTTCACAGGGAAACTATGGCTACACCTTC. It encodes CASSSQGNYGYTF.

This rearrangement joins TRBV6-6 to TRBJ1-2; 11 nucleotides line up with TRBD1. V shed 5 bases, J shed 7 bases, and the junction held 6 bases outside the gene matches. CDR3 length: 14 amino acids. CDR1 and CDR2 from the germline V gene are MNHNY and SVGAGI (reference sequence). For the CDR3, the DNA is TGTGCCAGCAGTCTCGGACAGGGGGCGTTTGGCTACACCTTC. It yields the protein CASSLGQGAFGYTF.

The chain has TRBV6-5 and TRBJ1-5; weak D call: TRBD1 (6 bases). CDR1 is MNHEY, CDR2 SVGAGI, per germline. This CDR3 spans 13 amino acids. V lost 8 bases and J 3 bases, leaving 11 bases between the germline ends. In DNA, the CDR3 is TGTGCCAGCGGTAGACAGGCCAATCAGCCCCAGCATTTT. Amino acids: CASGRQANQPQHF.